This TCR beta chain was identified during a study of T-cell reconstitution after alpha-beta-depleted transplantation in children. Unique molecular identifiers featured in how the TCRbeta library was prepared. TCRdb re-called the PCR reads through MiXCR, storing one row per CDR3 protein. The data contain over 450,000 distinct CDR3 sequences, about 10% of them singletons. V lost 3 bases and J 4 bases, leaving 19 bases between the germline ends. Germline V CDR1 and CDR2: LNHDA, SQIVND (reference sequence). The length of the CDR3 is 17 residues. Findings and caveats of the study: It was surviving recipient T cells and thymic progenitors that gave some patients high TCRbeta diversity at day 60. Reports say that about two months after transplant, the alpha-beta T cells came out of several hundred graft clones that had expanded. Newly generated T cells supplied most T-cell counts and diversity one year post-transplant.

With respect to this clonotype: The antigen is unknown.

The receptor comes from a child aged 2-9 years with inherited bone marrow failure, due to receive a stem cell transplant. The gene calls are TRBV19 and TRBJ2-1; D remains ambiguous. The input for sequencing was PBMCs, taken before TCRalphabeta/CD19-depleted stem cell transplant. This CDR3 reads CASSIAGSTLFYNEQFF. The CDR3 DNA is TGTGCCAGTAGTATCGCCGGGTCGACACTCTTTTACAATGAGCAGTTCTTC.